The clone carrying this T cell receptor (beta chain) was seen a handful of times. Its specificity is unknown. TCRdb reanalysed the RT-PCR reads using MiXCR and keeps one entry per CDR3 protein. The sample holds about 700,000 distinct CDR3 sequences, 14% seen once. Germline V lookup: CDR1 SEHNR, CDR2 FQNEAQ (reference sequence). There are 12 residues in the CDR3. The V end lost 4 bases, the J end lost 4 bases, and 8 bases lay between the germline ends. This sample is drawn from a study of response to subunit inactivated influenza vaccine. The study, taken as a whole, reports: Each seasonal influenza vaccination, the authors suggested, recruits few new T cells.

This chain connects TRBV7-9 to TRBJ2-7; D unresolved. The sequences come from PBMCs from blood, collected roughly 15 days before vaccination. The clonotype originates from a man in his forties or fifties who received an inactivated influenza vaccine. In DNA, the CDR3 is TGTGCCAGCAGCTCAGCTTGGTACGAGCAGTACTTC. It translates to CASSSAWYEQYF.